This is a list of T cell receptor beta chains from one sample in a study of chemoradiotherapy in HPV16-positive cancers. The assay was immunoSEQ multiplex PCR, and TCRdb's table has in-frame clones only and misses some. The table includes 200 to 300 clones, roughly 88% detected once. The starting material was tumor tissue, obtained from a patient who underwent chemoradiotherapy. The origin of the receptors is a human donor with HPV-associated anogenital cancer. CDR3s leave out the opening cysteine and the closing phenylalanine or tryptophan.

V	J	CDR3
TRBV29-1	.	SVGGDRYEQY
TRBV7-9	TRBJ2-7	ASSLRRGPNEQY
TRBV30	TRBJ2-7	AWSGYTYEQY
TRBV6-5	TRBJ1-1	ASSYPPSEAF
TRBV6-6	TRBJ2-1	ASSRDSYNEQF
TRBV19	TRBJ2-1	ASRDYNEQF
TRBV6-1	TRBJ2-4	ASSEAGRGRNIQY
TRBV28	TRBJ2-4	ASNINRGSGNIQY
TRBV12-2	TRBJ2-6	ASRWSVSTQSRANVLT
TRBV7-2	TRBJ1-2	ASSPRETGGYT
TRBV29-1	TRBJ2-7	TSVAFPDPSYEQY
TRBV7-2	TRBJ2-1	ASRLAGGSNEQF
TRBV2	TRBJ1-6	ASSESLGPDSPLH
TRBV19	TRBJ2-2	ASSPQGGELF
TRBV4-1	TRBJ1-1	ASSQNRGTGANTEAF
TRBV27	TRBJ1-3	ASSLEGEGNTIY
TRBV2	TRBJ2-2	ASSWYTGELF
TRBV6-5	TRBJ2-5	ASSYGNMGRETQY
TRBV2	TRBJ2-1	ASSDGVNEQF
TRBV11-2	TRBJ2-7	ASSLIANYEQY
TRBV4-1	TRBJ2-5	ASSQSETQY
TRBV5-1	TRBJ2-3	ASVGGAKADTQY
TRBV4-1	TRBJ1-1	ASSQDRWKMNTEAF